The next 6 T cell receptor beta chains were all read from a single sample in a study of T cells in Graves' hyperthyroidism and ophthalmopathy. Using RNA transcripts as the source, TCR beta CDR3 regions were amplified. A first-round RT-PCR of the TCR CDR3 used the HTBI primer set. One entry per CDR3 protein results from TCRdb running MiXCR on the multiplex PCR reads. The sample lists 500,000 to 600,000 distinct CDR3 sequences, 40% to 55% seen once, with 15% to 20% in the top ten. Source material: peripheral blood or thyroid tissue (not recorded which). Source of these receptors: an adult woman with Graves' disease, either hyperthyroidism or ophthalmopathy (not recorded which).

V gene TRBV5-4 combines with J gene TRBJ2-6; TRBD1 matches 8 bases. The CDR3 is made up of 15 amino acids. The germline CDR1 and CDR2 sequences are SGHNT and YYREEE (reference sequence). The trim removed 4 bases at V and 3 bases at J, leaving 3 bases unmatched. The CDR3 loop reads CASSPGGVGANVLTF. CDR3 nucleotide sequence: TGTGCCAGCAGCCCAGGGGGCGTTGGGGCCAACGTCCTGACTTTC.

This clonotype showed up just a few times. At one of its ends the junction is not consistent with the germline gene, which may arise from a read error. CDR3 protein: CASSFISKMASF. DNA of the CDR3: TGTGCCAGCAGCTTCATCTCTAAGATGGCCTCGTTC. The V gene is TRBV7-2, the J gene TRBJ2-7; no firm D call. Germline V CDR1 and CDR2: SGHTA, FQGNSA. CDR3 length: 12 amino acids.

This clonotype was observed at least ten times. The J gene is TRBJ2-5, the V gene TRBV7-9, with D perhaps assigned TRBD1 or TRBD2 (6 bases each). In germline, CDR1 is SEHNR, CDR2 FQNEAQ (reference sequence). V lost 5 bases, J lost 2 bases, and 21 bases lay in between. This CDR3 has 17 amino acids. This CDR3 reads CASSPSRGQGIQETQYF. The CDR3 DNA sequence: TGTGCCAGCAGCCCCTCCCGGGGGCAGGGGATTCAAGAGACCCAGTACTTC.

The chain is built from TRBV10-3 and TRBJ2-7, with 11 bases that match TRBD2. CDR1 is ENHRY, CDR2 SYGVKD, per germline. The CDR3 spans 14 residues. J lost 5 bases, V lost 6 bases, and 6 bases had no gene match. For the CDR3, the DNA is TGTGCCATCAGCGTCCTAGCGGGAGGCCACGAGCAGTACTTC. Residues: CAISVLAGGHEQYF.

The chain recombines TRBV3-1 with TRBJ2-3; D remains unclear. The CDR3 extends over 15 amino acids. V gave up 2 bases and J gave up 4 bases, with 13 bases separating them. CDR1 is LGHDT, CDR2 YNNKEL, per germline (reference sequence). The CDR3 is CASSQKYQRSDTQYF. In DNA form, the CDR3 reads TGTGCCAGCAGCCAAAAATACCAGAGGTCAGATACGCAGTATTTT.

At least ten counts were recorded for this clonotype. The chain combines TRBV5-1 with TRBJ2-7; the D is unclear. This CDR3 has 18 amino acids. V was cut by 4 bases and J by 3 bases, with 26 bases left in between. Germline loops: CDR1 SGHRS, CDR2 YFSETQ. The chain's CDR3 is CASSSNSRTLQGDYEQYF. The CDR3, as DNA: TGCGCCAGCAGCAGCAACTCGCGTACCCTACAAGGCGACTACGAGCAGTACTTC.